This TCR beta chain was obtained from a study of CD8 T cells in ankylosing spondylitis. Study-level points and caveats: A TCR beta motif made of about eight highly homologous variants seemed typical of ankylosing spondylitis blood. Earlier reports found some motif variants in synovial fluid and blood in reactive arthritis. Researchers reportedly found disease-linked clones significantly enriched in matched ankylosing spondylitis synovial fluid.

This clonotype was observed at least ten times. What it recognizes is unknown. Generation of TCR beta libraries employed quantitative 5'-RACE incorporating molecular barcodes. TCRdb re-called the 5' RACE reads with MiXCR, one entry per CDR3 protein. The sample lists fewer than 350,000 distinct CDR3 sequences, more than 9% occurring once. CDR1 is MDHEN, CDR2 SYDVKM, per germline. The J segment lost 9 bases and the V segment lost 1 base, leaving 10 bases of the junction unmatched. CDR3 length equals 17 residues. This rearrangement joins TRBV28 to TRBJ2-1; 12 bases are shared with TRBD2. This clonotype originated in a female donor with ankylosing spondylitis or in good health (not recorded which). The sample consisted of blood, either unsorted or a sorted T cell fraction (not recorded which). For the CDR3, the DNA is TGTGCCAGCAGTTTATTAGTCCGGCTAGCGGGAGGGATTGAGCAGTTCTTC. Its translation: CASSLLVRLAGGIEQFF.